Presented here are 15 T cell receptor beta chains from one specimen sequenced in a study of CD8+ T cells in alopecia areata. Sequencing templates came from extracted RNA that was reverse transcribed into cDNA. Generated by immunoSEQ multiplex PCR, the TCRdb table keeps only in-frame clones and is missing some. The sample holds a few hundred thousand clones, roughly 56% seen once. The sequencing input was CD8+ T cells sorted from blood. All receptors derive from a human donor in good health.

The chain carries TRBV20-1 and TRBJ2-7; possibly TRBD1 or TRBD2 for D (5 bases each). CDR3 length equals 10 residues. Trimming took off 6 bases at V and 6 bases at J, with 9 bases between the two ends. Germline V gene data show CDR1 as DFQATT and CDR2 as SNEGSKA (reference sequence). CDR3 sequence (DNA): TGCAGTGCAAGGGACCGCGAGCAGTACTTC. This gives the protein CSARDREQYF.

The chain employs TRBV27 and TRBJ2-1, with D possibly TRBD1 on 5 matching bases. V lost 11 bases and J lost 5, with 16 bases in between. This CDR3 region has 13 residues. Germline V lookup: CDR1 MNHEY, CDR2 SMNVEV (reference sequence). CDR3 sequence reads: CAAKTVTDNEQFF. CDR3 sequence (DNA): TGTGCCGCAAAGACAGTAACTGACAATGAGCAGTTCTTC.

The rearrangement uses TRBV5-1 and TRBJ2-3; 10 nucleotides line up with TRBD2. This CDR3 spans 15 amino acids. Losses at the gene ends were 0 bases for V and 6 bases for J; bases not matched to a gene: 4. Looked up from germline, CDR1 is SGHRS and CDR2 is YFSETQ. CDR3 sequence (DNA): TGCGCCAGCAGCTTGGATAGCGGGGGGTCGGATACGCAGTATTTT. Protein sequence: CASSLDSGGSDTQYF.

V usage is TRBV14 and J usage is TRBJ1-2; D may be TRBD1 (5 bases). This CDR3 contains 17 residues. Between the trimmed V and J ends, which lost 4 bases and 0 bases, there was a span of 18 bases. CDR1 and CDR2 (germline): SGHDN, FVKESK. The CDR3 reads CASSPFRRGIANYGYTF. In nucleotides, the CDR3 is TGTGCCAGCAGCCCATTTCGCCGGGGCATTGCTAACTATGGCTACACCTTC.

The rearrangement joins TRBV15 to TRBJ1-5; TRBD1 is a possible D gene (5 bases). V was pared by 4 bases and J by 10 bases, with 26 bases between. This CDR3 region has 17 residues. Germline V gene sequence: CDR1 LNHNV, CDR2 YYDKDF (reference sequence). DNA for the CDR3: TGTGCCACCAGCACCATTACTCCGGGACTTCAGATCCTACCCCAGCATTTT. It specifies CATSTITPGLQILPQHF.

The chain couples TRBV7-9 to TRBJ1-2, with TRBD1 as a possible D gene (5 bases). CDR1 and CDR2 from the germline V gene are SEHNR and FQNEAQ (reference sequence). The CDR3 is 14 residues long. Trimming stripped 3 bases from V and 6 bases from J, with 14 bases between. The CDR3 spells CASSFPQQEDGYTF. The CDR3 bases are TGTGCCAGCAGCTTTCCCCAACAGGAGGATGGCTACACCTTC.

V usage is TRBV9 and J usage is TRBJ1-2, with a weak D call TRBD1 (6 bases). V was cut by 5 bases and J by 8 bases, with 25 bases left in between. CDR1 and CDR2 (germline): SGDLS, YYNGEE. This CDR3 spans 16 amino acids. DNA of the CDR3: TGTGCCAGCAGGGGACACACAGGGACCGTAGAGAGCGGCTACACCTTC. This codes for CASRGHTGTVESGYTF.

In its sample, this clone was seen a few times. The chain couples TRBV18 to TRBJ1-4, with D maybe TRBD1 (6 bases). With 3 bases removed from V and 12 bases from J, the gap between germline ends came to 11 bases. The CDR3 length is 12 residues. Germline CDR1 and CDR2: KGHSH and LQKENI. The CDR3 bases are TGTGCCAGCTCACCTGGACAGAACGAACTGTTTTTT. Translated: CASSPGQNELFF.

This rearrangement joins TRBV11-2 to TRBJ2-1, with 7 bases fitting TRBD2. From germline, CDR1 is SGHAT and CDR2 FQNNGV. The CDR3 extends over 14 amino acids. V lost 0 bases and J lost 8; bases outside the gene matches: 4. CDR3 residues: CASSLEARGDEQFF. The CDR3 DNA reads TGTGCCAGCAGCTTAGAGGCCCGGGGGGATGAGCAGTTCTTC. The variable domain in full, with the rest retrieved from reference TRBV11-2 and TRBJ2-1, is EAGVAQSPRYKIIEKRQSVAFWCNPISGHATLYWYQQILGQGPKLLIQFQNNGVVDDSQLPKDRFSAERLKGVDSTLKIQPAKLEDSAVYLCASSLEARGDEQFFGPGTRLTVL.

The CDR3, as DNA: TGCGCCAGCAGCGCTAGCGGGGGGACAGAAGAGACCCAGTACTTC. Encoded protein: CASSASGGTEETQYF. V and J are TRBV4-1 and TRBJ2-5; 11 bases are shared with TRBD2. V shed 5 bases and J 3 bases; nucleotides not matched to a gene: 5. Germline CDR1 reads MGHRA; CDR2 reads YSYEKL. This CDR3 spans 15 amino acids.

A few counts support this clone. V gene TRBV14 combines with J gene TRBJ2-7, with D unresolved. The V gene's germline CDR1 is SGHDN and CDR2 FVKESK. Deletions cut 1 base from V and 2 bases from J, with 9 bases between. This CDR3 is 14 amino acids long. The CDR3 sequence: CASSQVDVTYEQYF. CDR3 nucleotide sequence: TGTGCCAGCAGCCAAGTGGACGTCACCTACGAGCAGTACTTC.

CDR3 protein: CASSGGSNTDTQYF. CDR3 in DNA: TGTGCCAGCAGTGGGGGCAGCAACACAGATACGCAGTATTTT. V is TRBV2 and J is TRBJ2-3; weak D call: TRBD1 (5 bases). The CDR3 consists of 14 residues. V was clipped by 4 bases and J by 2 bases, with 10 bases between them. In germline, CDR1 is SNHLY, CDR2 FYNNEI.

Details on this clone: Germline and junction disagree at one end, which may indicate a read error. V is TRBV15 and J is TRBJ1-4; tentative D call: TRBD1 (5 bases). The CDR3 is made up of 15 amino acids. Germline V CDR1 and CDR2: LNHNV, YYDKDF (reference sequence). CDR3 in DNA: TGTGCCACCAGCAGGACGAGGACAACGAATGAAAAACTGTTTTTT. Its translation: CATSRTRTTNEKLFF.

The chain carries TRBV10-3 and TRBJ2-5; no definite D call. V was pared by 0 bases and J by 5 bases, with 4 bases between. CDR1 and CDR2 from the germline V gene are ENHRY and SYGVKD. This CDR3 region has 12 residues. The CDR3 sequence is CAISESSETQYF. CDR3 DNA sequence: TGTGCCATCAGTGAGTCGAGCGAGACCCAGTACTTC.

CDR3 residues: CSVEDPYSTNEQFF. The CDR3 DNA reads TGCAGCGTTGAAGATCCTTACAGTACAAATGAGCAGTTCTTC. This sequence joins TRBV29-1 and TRBJ2-1; D unclear. The CDR3 totals 14 residues. Germline assignment: CDR1 SQVTM and CDR2 ANQGSEA. V was cut by 0 bases and J by 7 bases, with 13 bases left in between.